These 22 T cell receptor beta chains came from one sample sequenced in a study of patients and donors after allogeneic stem cell transplantation. TCRdb redid the calling of the RT-PCR reads with MiXCR, one entry per CDR3 protein. The sample comprises roughly 880,000 distinct CDR3 sequences, 15% to 20% of which are singletons, and 5% to 6.5% rests with the top ten. The sequencing sample was made of blood, either unsorted or a sorted T cell fraction (not recorded which). These receptors were obtained from a human donor who was either an allogeneic HSCT recipient or a stem cell or donor lymphocyte infusion donor (not recorded which). It is not recorded whose cells these are; they may come from a transplant donor.

The rearrangement links TRBV20-1 to TRBJ2-1; 7 bases line up with TRBD1. V lost 6 bases to trimming and J lost 0 bases; unmatched junction nucleotides: 11. Germline V gives CDR1 DFQATT, CDR2 SNEGSKA (reference sequence). The CDR3 is 16 residues long. The CDR3 coding sequence is TGCAGTGCAGAACGCGGACAGGCTCGCTCCTACAATGAGCAGTTCTTC. Translation gives CSAERGQARSYNEQFF.

As DNA, the CDR3 is TGCGCCAGCAGCGGGGGACAGGGAGCCGACGAGCAGTACTTC. Translated, it gives CASSGGQGADEQYF. The chain has TRBV5-1 and TRBJ2-7; TRBD1 aligns across 9 bases. This CDR3 spans 14 amino acids. After removal of 4 bases from V and 5 bases from J, the junction contained 7 bases not matched to a gene. Germline loops: CDR1 SGHRS, CDR2 YFSETQ.

The chain is built from TRBV24-1 and TRBJ1-2; D is ambiguous. Germline V gene lookup returns CDR1 KGHDR and CDR2 SFDVKD. The CDR3 is 14 residues long. With 4 bases removed from V and 4 bases from J, the gap between germline ends came to 12 bases. DNA of the CDR3: TGTGCCACCAGTGACACGACTCCCCCCTATGGCTACACCTTC. Translated: CATSDTTPPYGYTF.

This clonotype was counted a few times. V usage is TRBV3-1 and J usage is TRBJ1-6; D might be TRBD1 (5 bases). This CDR3 is 14 amino acids long. V was trimmed by 2 bases and J by 7 bases, leaving 9 bases between them. Germline V CDR1 and CDR2: LGHDT, YNNKEL (reference sequence). The CDR3 sequence is CASSQQGMNSPLHF. The CDR3 bases are TGTGCCAGCAGCCAACAGGGAATGAATTCACCCCTCCACTTT.

The table lists this clonotype with a few counts. The V gene is TRBV28, the J gene TRBJ2-1; 13 nucleotides line up with TRBD2. The CDR3 runs 15 residues. The germline gives CDR1 MDHEN, CDR2 SYDVKM. V was clipped by 5 bases and J by 8 bases; unmatched bases: 6. CDR3 sequence: CASSEGTSGIDEQFF. The CDR3 DNA sequence: TGTGCCAGCAGTGAAGGGACTAGCGGGATCGATGAGCAGTTCTTC.

The chain joins TRBV5-1 to TRBJ1-1, with unresolved D. There are 16 residues in the CDR3. V lost 0 bases to trimming and J lost 0 bases, with 12 bases between them. Germline CDR1 SGHRS, CDR2 YFSETQ. The CDR3 DNA follows: TGCGCCAGCAGCTTGGCGGGGTCCTATATGAACACTGAAGCTTTCTTT. This encodes CASSLAGSYMNTEAFF. The variable domain in full, with the rest retrieved from reference TRBV5-1 and TRBJ1-1, is KAGVTQTPRYLIKTRGQQVTLSCSPISGHRSVSWYQQTPGQGLQFLFEYFSETQRNKGNFPGRFSGRQFSNSRSEMNVSTLELGDSALYLCASSLAGSYMNTEAFFGQGTRLTVV.

This chain uses TRBV7-9 with TRBJ2-2, with D uncertain. The germline CDR1 and CDR2 sequences are SEHNR and FQNEAQ (reference sequence). V lost 5 bases, J lost 3 bases, and 7 bases lay in between. This CDR3 comprises 13 residues. DNA of the CDR3: TGTGCCAGCAGCCATGCTTACACCGGGGAGCTGTTTTTT. Amino acid sequence: CASSHAYTGELFF.

The chain joins TRBV6-5 to TRBJ1-1, with a tentative D call TRBD1 (5 bases). Germline values: CDR1 MNHEY, CDR2 SVGAGI. This CDR3 spans 15 amino acids. V lost 0 bases to trimming and J lost 3 bases, with 11 bases between them. The CDR3 protein is CASSYSKGRDTEAFF. Written as DNA, the CDR3 is TGTGCCAGCAGTTACTCGAAGGGACGAGACACTGAAGCTTTCTTT.

This clonotype was seen at least ten times. The chain uses TRBV2 and TRBJ1-5, with 7 bases identical to TRBD1. The CDR3 runs 16 residues. V gave up 1 base and J gave up 1 base; unmatched junction bases: 4. CDR1 and CDR2 (germline): SNHLY, FYNNEI. The CDR3 sequence: CASSEGRGKSNQPQHF. The CDR3 DNA follows: TGTGCCAGCAGTGAAGGCAGGGGGAAGAGCAATCAGCCCCAGCATTTT. The full variable domain, with the rest looked up from reference TRBV2 and TRBJ1-5, is EPEVTQTPSHQVTQMGQEVILRCVPISNHLYFYWYRQILGQKVEFLVSFYNNEISEKSEIFDDQFSVERPDGSNFTLKIRSTKLEDSAMYFCASSEGRGKSNQPQHFGDGTRLSIL.

This clonotype was recorded many times. The chain has TRBV12-3 or TRBV12-4 and TRBJ2-2; no reliable D call. The CDR3 has 12 residues. The CDR3 nucleotides read TGTGGAATCGGGTTGAACACCGGGGAGCTGTTTTTT. This codes for CGIGLNTGELFF.

The chain is built from TRBV4-3 and TRBJ2-7, with 7 nucleotides matching TRBD1. The ends lost 0 bases at V and 7 bases at J; junction bases unmatched: 6. This CDR3 has 14 amino acids. The germline gives CDR1 LGHNA, CDR2 YSLEER. Written as DNA, the CDR3 is TGCGCCAGCAGCCAAGATTCCAGGGGGTGGGAGCAGTACTTC. It specifies CASSQDSRGWEQYF.

This clonotype was picked up many times. The CDR3, as DNA: TGCGCCAGCAGCCAAGATTTGGGACAGGGGGCCGGGGAGCTGTTTTTT. Its protein product is CASSQDLGQGAGELFF. The rearrangement joins TRBV4-3 to TRBJ2-2, with 11 nucleotides matching TRBD1. Germline V gives CDR1 LGHNA, CDR2 YSLEER. The V and J ends lost 0 bases and 6 bases, in that order; junction bases with no gene match: 3. The CDR3 length is 16 residues.

V gene TRBV11-2 combines with J gene TRBJ1-5; no clear D. Germline V gene lookup returns CDR1 SGHAT and CDR2 FQNNGV. The CDR3 runs 13 residues. V was trimmed by 7 bases and J by 11 bases, leaving 18 bases between them. The CDR3 nucleotides are TGTGCCAGCACCCTTGGGGAGGGCTGGGCCCAGCATTTT. Its protein product is CASTLGEGWAQHF.

This clonotype has a handful of counts. This chain joins TRBV4-1 and TRBJ2-5; D is perhaps TRBD1 or TRBD2 (5 bases each). This CDR3 has 12 residues. With 8 bases removed from V and 0 bases from J, the gap between germline ends came to 7 bases. CDR1 and CDR2 (germline): MGHRA, YSYEKL. This CDR3 reads CASGGNQETQYF. In nucleotides, the CDR3 is TGCGCCAGCGGGGGAAACCAAGAGACCCAGTACTTC.

The chain employs TRBV2 and TRBJ1-2; 7 nucleotides match TRBD1. Germline-derived CDR1 and CDR2 are SNHLY and FYNNEI. The CDR3 consists of 15 residues. V was pared by 2 bases and J by 6 bases, with 9 bases of the junction left unmatched. The CDR3 DNA reads TGTGCCAGCAGTGAACGGAGAGGGGGCCAAAATGGCTACACCTTC. It encodes CASSERRGGQNGYTF.

This clonotype was recorded many times. V and J are TRBV12-3 or TRBV12-4 and TRBJ1-1; D remains unclear. The CDR3 covers 15 residues. V was shortened by 2 bases and J by 2 bases, with 12 bases between the two germline ends. The CDR3 nucleotides are TGTGCCAGCAGTTTACGCGGTGGGGAAAACACTGAAGCTTTCTTT. Encoded protein: CASSLRGGENTEAFF.

This clonotype has a count of ten or more. The chain recombines TRBV5-1 with TRBJ2-2, with 9 positions matching TRBD2. The CDR3 contains 16 residues. V lost 4 bases and J lost 2; bases outside the gene matches: 6. From germline, CDR1 is SGHRS and CDR2 YFSETQ. The CDR3 DNA is TGCGCCAGCAGCCCGAGAGCGGGAGGAAACACCGGGGAGCTGTTTTTT. Its protein product is CASSPRAGGNTGELFF.

The chain joins TRBV25-1 to TRBJ1-1, with no clear D. Between the trimmed V and J ends, which lost 2 bases and 2 bases, there was a span of 6 bases. This CDR3 spans 13 amino acids. Germline lookup yields CDR1 MGHDK and CDR2 SYGVNS. CDR3 sequence reads: CASSEPGNTEAFF. CDR3 DNA sequence: TGTGCCAGCAGTGAACCGGGTAACACTGAAGCTTTCTTT.

The rearrangement links TRBV24-1 to TRBJ2-5, with unresolved D. Deletions cut 3 bases from V and 0 bases from J, with 10 bases between. The CDR3 is 15 amino acids. Germline V gene lookup returns CDR1 KGHDR and CDR2 SFDVKD. The CDR3 DNA sequence: TGTGCCACCAGTGATGTAAGCTCTCACCAAGAGACCCAGTACTTC. Translation gives CATSDVSSHQETQYF.

The rearrangement links TRBV7-9 to TRBJ2-3; no firm D call. This CDR3 spans 16 amino acids. V lost 3 bases and J lost 1, with 14 bases in between. The germline CDR1 and CDR2 sequences are SEHNR and FQNEAQ (reference sequence). The DNA for the CDR3 is TGTGCCAGCAGCTTCTCGATAACAACAGGCACAGATACGCAGTATTTT. Protein sequence: CASSFSITTGTDTQYF.

V is TRBV10-3 and J is TRBJ1-2, with D unclear. CDR3 length: 16 residues. Trimming pared 3 bases from V and 4 bases from J, leaving 18 bases between. Germline V gene sequence: CDR1 ENHRY, CDR2 SYGVKD. In nucleotides, the CDR3 is TGTGCCATCAGTGAACCCCCGCAACGGGGTGGCTATGGCTACACCTTC. It translates to CAISEPPQRGGYGYTF.

V is TRBV6-2 or TRBV6-3 and J is TRBJ2-7; 8 bases map to TRBD1. CDR3 length equals 14 residues. The J segment lost 6 bases and the V segment lost 9 bases, leaving 13 bases of the junction unmatched. In germline, CDR1 is MNHEY, CDR2 SVGEGT. The CDR3 DNA reads as TGTGCCAGTTTGCGGCAGGGGGCAATTGGCGAGCAGTACTTC. It specifies CASLRQGAIGEQYF.